This T cell receptor (beta chain) comes out of a study of blood T cell repertoires in COVID-19. This clone was seen only once. Generated by immunoSEQ multiplex PCR, the TCRdb table keeps only in-frame clones and is missing some. The sample lists approximately 140,000 clones; around nine tenths were seen once. This CDR3 is 15 amino acids long. CDR1 and CDR2 (germline): LGHNA, YNFKEQ. Trimming took off 4 bases at V and 7 bases at J, with 16 bases between the two ends. The J gene is TRBJ2-2, the V gene TRBV4-2; D may be TRBD2 (6 bases). The clonotype comes from a man aged 50-60 years with active or convalescent COVID-19. Sequences were obtained from peripheral blood. This CDR3 is CASSLPGLGGGELFF. The DNA for the CDR3 is TGTGCCAGCAGCCTGCCGGGACTCGGGGGCGGGGAGCTGTTTTTT.